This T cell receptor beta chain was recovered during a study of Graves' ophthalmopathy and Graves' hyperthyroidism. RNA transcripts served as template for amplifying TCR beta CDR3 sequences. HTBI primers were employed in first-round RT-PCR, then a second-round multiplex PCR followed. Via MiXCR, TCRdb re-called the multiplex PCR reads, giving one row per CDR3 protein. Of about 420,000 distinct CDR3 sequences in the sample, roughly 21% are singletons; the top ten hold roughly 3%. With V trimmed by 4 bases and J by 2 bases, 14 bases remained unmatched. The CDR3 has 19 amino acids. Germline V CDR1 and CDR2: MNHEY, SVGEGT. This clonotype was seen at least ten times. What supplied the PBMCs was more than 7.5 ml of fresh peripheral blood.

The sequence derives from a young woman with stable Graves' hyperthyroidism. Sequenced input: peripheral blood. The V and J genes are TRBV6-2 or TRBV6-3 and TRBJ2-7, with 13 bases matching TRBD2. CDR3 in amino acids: CASSSFVGLAGAGPYEQYF. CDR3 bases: TGTGCCAGCAGTTCCTTCGTCGGACTAGCGGGAGCTGGACCCTACGAGCAGTACTTC.